The 12 T cell receptor beta chains below all came from one sample that was sequenced in a study of blood T cell repertoires in COVID-19. Assay: immunoSEQ multiplex PCR; the TCRdb copy retains only in-frame clones and omits some. The sample lists 80,000 to 130,000 clones, approximately 86% seen once, with 6.5% in the top ten. Material for sequencing was peripheral blood. These TCRs come from a woman in her sixties or seventies with acute or convalescent COVID-19.

The gene calls are TRBV5-1 and TRBJ2-7; 10 bases map to TRBD2. V lost 5 bases and J lost 6; bases outside the gene matches: 11. The CDR3 runs to 15 residues. Germline-derived CDR1 and CDR2 are SGHRS and YFSETQ. The CDR3 DNA is TGCGCCAGCAGAGCAGGGGCTAGCGGGAGTGGCGAGCAGTACTTC. Its protein is CASRAGASGSGEQYF.

The V and J genes are TRBV21-1 and TRBJ1-6. TRBV21-1 constitutes a pseudogene. This CDR3 region has 17 residues. CDR3 protein: CASSKEKDGAYNSPLHF. The DNA of the CDR3 is TGTGCCAGCAGCAAAGAGAAAGACGGGGCCTATAATTCACCCCTCCACTTT.

This sequence joins TRBV19 and TRBJ1-1; 8 bases match TRBD1. CDR1 and CDR2 from the germline V gene are LNHDA and SQIVND (reference sequence). With 7 bases clipped from V and 2 bases from J, the junction kept 6 bases outside the gene matches. CDR3 length: 14 amino acids. CDR3: CASNDPGGNTEAFF. The DNA of the CDR3 is TGTGCCAGTAATGATCCAGGGGGCAACACTGAAGCTTTCTTT.

The V call is TRBV27, the J call TRBJ2-1, with 10 bases lining up with TRBD2. Germline CDR1 is MNHEY and CDR2 is SMNVEV (reference sequence). The CDR3 length is 16 residues. V lost 5 bases and J lost 4; bases outside the gene matches: 8. CDR3 coding DNA: TGTGCCAGCAGTAAACTGACTAGCGGGCTATACAATGAGCAGTTCTTC. This sequence encodes CASSKLTSGLYNEQFF.

V gene TRBV5-1 combines with J gene TRBJ2-3; 12 bases map to TRBD2. Germline values: CDR1 SGHRS, CDR2 YFSETQ. J gave up 11 bases and V 0 bases, and 7 bases lay outside the gene matches. The CDR3 length is 15 residues. Written as DNA, the CDR3 is TGCGCCAGCAGCTTGGACCTAGCGGGAGGGCCGGGGCAGTATTTT. This translates into CASSLDLAGGPGQYF.

The chain has TRBV5-1 and TRBJ2-3; 13 bases agree with TRBD2. Germline CDR1 reads SGHRS; CDR2 reads YFSETQ. V gave up 4 bases and J gave up 4 bases; unmatched junction bases: 24. This CDR3 is 22 amino acids long. The CDR3 coding sequence is TGCGCCAGCAGCCCATCACCAACCGGACTAGCGGGAGTTAGGTTTCTCGCAGATACGCAGTATTTT. Its protein product is CASSPSPTGLAGVRFLADTQYF. Supplemented by reference TRBV5-1 and TRBJ2-3, the full variable domain reads KAGVTQTPRYLIKTRGQQVTLSCSPISGHRSVSWYQQTPGQGLQFLFEYFSETQRNKGNFPGRFSGRQFSNSRSEMNVSTLELGDSALYLCASSPSPTGLAGVRFLADTQYFGPGTRLTVL.

The gene calls are TRBV19 and TRBJ1-3; TRBD1 agrees at 10 bases. V lost 1 base, J lost 0 bases, and 6 bases stayed unmatched. This CDR3 is built from 18 residues. In germline, CDR1 is LNHDA, CDR2 SQIVND (reference sequence). Written as DNA, the CDR3 is TGTGCCAGTAGTATAGGGGACAGGGGACGTCCCTCTGGAAACACCATATATTTT. Protein: CASSIGDRGRPSGNTIYF.

V gene TRBV11-2 combines with J gene TRBJ2-7; weak D call: TRBD1 (6 bases). CDR1 and CDR2 from the germline V gene are SGHAT and FQNNGV. There are 15 residues in the CDR3. V dropped 5 bases and J dropped 2 bases, with 16 bases sitting between them. The CDR3 is CASSPGTYTTYEQYF. CDR3 in DNA: TGTGCCAGCAGCCCGGGGACATACACAACCTACGAGCAGTACTTC.

The chain recombines TRBV9 with TRBJ2-5, with 8 nucleotides matching TRBD1. Germline CDR1 SGDLS, CDR2 YYNGEE. The J segment lost 4 bases and the V segment lost 0 bases, leaving 8 bases of the junction unmatched. The CDR3 spans 16 residues. As DNA, the CDR3 is TGTGCCAGCAGCGTAGCGGGGACAGGTGATGGAGAGACCCAGTACTTC. Its translation is CASSVAGTGDGETQYF.

The chain joins TRBV12-5 to TRBJ2-3; a weak D match, TRBD2 (6 bases). The CDR3 length is 15 residues. Trimming stripped 0 bases from V and 11 bases from J, with 18 bases between. CDR1 and CDR2 from the germline V gene are LGHNT and FRNRAP. The CDR3 DNA follows: TGTGCTAGTGGTTTGGTGGCGGGACGTAAGCACGGGCAGTATTTT. Its protein product is CASGLVAGRKHGQYF.

The CDR3 sequence is CASNQGWGDTQYF. CDR3 nucleotide sequence: TGCGCCAGCAATCAGGGATGGGGAGATACGCAGTATTTT. The chain couples TRBV5-1 to TRBJ2-3; TRBD1 is a possible D gene (5 bases). Germline lookup yields CDR1 SGHRS and CDR2 YFSETQ. The CDR3 is 13 amino acids. V was cut by 6 bases and J by 5 bases, with 13 bases left in between.

The chain employs TRBV5-4 and TRBJ1-2, with no clear D. There are 16 residues in the CDR3. The V and J ends lost 4 bases and 3 bases respectively, with 19 bases between them. Germline V lookup: CDR1 SGHNT, CDR2 YYREEE (reference sequence). The CDR3 loop is CASSPEIGPKDYGYTF. As DNA, the CDR3 is TGTGCCAGCAGCCCGGAGATCGGCCCGAAGGACTATGGCTACACCTTC.